This is a list of T cell receptor beta chains from one sample in a study of shared clonotypes between healthy human individuals. The assay was immunoSEQ multiplex PCR, and TCRdb's table has in-frame clones only and misses some. Of more than 2,000,000 clones in the sample, approximately 93% were seen once. Sequencing was performed on naive CD4+ T cells from PBMCs. These receptors originate from a man between 18 and 29 years old in good health. Some clones in this sample may be carry-over from other donors' samples. The CDR3 runs from the conserved cysteine through the conserved F or W. The D gene is left open where the match is weak. Clone size appears in some rows only: once, few, many, or a class for an expanded clone.

>TRBJ1-3|TRBV19|NA|TRBD1
CASSIVLTMLLDRASGNTIYF
TGTGCCAGTAGTATAGTGCTTACCATGCTCCTTGACAGGGCCTCTGGAAACACCATATATTTT
>TRBJ2-5|TRBV5-4|NA|NA
CASSLSGAQQETQYF
TGTGCCAGCAGCTTGAGTGGAGCCCAACAAGAGACCCAGTACTTC
>TRBJ2-7|TRBV18|NA|TRBD1
CASSPGTGGYEQYF
TGTGCCAGCTCACCTGGGACAGGTGGTTACGAGCAGTACTTC
>TRBJ1-1|TRBV2|NA|TRBD1
CASSEETGRTEAFF
TGTGCCAGCAGTGAAGAGACAGGGAGGACTGAAGCTTTCTTT
>TRBJ2-2|TRBV2|NA|NA
CASTYQGAGELFF
TGTGCCAGCACGTACCAAGGAGCCGGGGAGCTGTTTTTT
>TRBJ1-5|TRBV2|NA|TRBD1
CASSQQGYDQPQHF
TGTGCCAGCAGTCAACAGGGGTACGATCAGCCCCAGCATTTT
>TRBJ1-1|TRBV12-5|NA|NA
CASGLGEYGAEAFF
TGTGCTAGTGGTTTGGGTGAGTACGGTGCTGAAGCTTTCTTT
>TRBJ1-2|TRBV27|NA|TRBD1
CASSGGNRDRDGYTF
TGTGCCAGCAGTGGGGGTAATCGGGACAGGGATGGCTACACCTTC
>TRBJ1-1|TRBV18|NA|NA
CASSPLNTEAFF
TGTGCCAGCTCACCACTAAACACTGAAGCTTTCTTT
>TRBJ2-5|TRBV5-1|NA|NA
CASSGDSQETQYF
TGCGCCAGCAGCGGGGATTCCCAAGAGACCCAGTACTTC
>TRBJ1-3|TRBV5-6|NA|NA
CASSLTGRALGGNTIYF
TGTGCCAGCAGCTTGACCGGCAGGGCTTTAGGGGGAAACACCATATATTTT
>TRBJ2-2|TRBV7-9|NA|TRBD2
CASSLDRTSGELFF
TGTGCCAGCAGCTTAGACCGGACTAGCGGGGAGCTGTTTTTT
>TRBJ2-2|TRBV28|NA|NA
CASSLLPTGELFF
TGTGCCAGCAGTTTACTCCCCACCGGGGAGCTGTTTTTT
>TRBJ1-3|TRBV11-2|NA|TRBD1
CASSPRQGLSGNTIYF
TGTGCCAGCAGCCCTCGACAGGGACTCTCTGGAAACACCATATATTTT
>TRBJ2-6|TRBV10-3|NA|NA
CAISDLGGRGGSGANVLTF
TGTGCCATCAGTGACTTGGGAGGGAGAGGGGGCTCTGGGGCCAACGTCCTGACTTTC
>TRBJ2-2|TRBV25-1|NA|NA
CASSTIGTANTGELFF
TGTGCCAGCAGTACCATCGGGACGGCGAACACCGGGGAGCTGTTTTTT
>TRBJ1-2|TRBV18|once|NA
CASSPQNWGYGYTF
TGTGCCAGCTCACCACAGAACTGGGGCTATGGCTACACCTTC
>TRBJ2-7|TRBV14|once|NA
CASSLRGVTPFYEQYF
TGTGCCAGCAGCCTAAGGGGGGTTACCCCTTTTTACGAGCAGTACTTC
>TRBJ1-1|TRBV29-1|few|NA
CSVRGGGVSRYTEAFF
TGCAGCGTCCGCGGGGGCGGTGTGTCCCGGTACACTGAAGCTTTCTTT
>TRBJ2-7|TRBV19|NA|NA
CASSIGWAGAYEQYF
TGTGCCAGTAGTATCGGTTGGGCAGGGGCCTACGAGCAGTACTTC
>TRBJ1-3|TRBV9|NA|NA
CASSPGGGDIAGNTIYF
TGTGCCAGCAGCCCCGGGGGTGGGGATATCGCCGGAAACACCATATATTTT
>TRBJ2-3|TRBV27|NA|NA
CASSLSRVADTQYF
TGTGCCAGCAGTTTAAGCCGCGTGGCAGATACGCAGTATTTT
>TRBJ2-1|TRBV18|NA|NA
CASSPPGEGNEQFF
TGTGCCAGCTCACCACCCGGCGAAGGGAATGAGCAGTTCTTC
>TRBJ1-2|TRBV27|NA|NA
CASSPLGRSQGPEGGYTF
TGTGCCAGCAGTCCGTTGGGCCGTTCACAGGGACCTGAGGGGGGCTACACCTTC
>TRBJ2-3|TRBV11-2|NA|NA
CASSLAFAADTQYF
TGTGCCAGCAGCTTAGCGTTCGCGGCAGATACGCAGTATTTT
>TRBJ2-2|TRBV19|NA|TRBD2
CASRAGLAGGADTGELFF
TGTGCCAGTAGGGCGGGACTAGCGGGAGGGGCGGACACCGGGGAGCTGTTTTTT
>TRBJ1-1|TRBV11-1|NA|NA
CASSSALGGVGTEAFF
TGTGCCAGCAGCTCCGCTCTGGGAGGGGTGGGGACTGAAGCTTTCTTT
>TRBJ2-1|TRBV7-2|NA|NA
CASSFAGRGEQFF
TGTGCCAGCAGCTTCGCAGGGAGAGGTGAGCAGTTCTTC
>TRBJ1-2|TRBV6-5|NA|NA
CASNRGQLGSGYTF
TGTGCCAGCAACCGAGGACAGTTGGGTAGTGGCTACACCTTC
>TRBJ2-4|TRBV7-3|NA|TRBD2
CASSFRADVAGLNIQYF
TGTGCCAGCAGCTTCCGAGCGGACGTAGCGGGACTAAACATTCAGTACTTC
>TRBJ2-7|TRBV27|NA|NA
CASSLRGTLHIYEQYF
TGTGCCAGCAGTTTAAGGGGTACCCTCCACATCTACGAGCAGTACTTC
>TRBJ2-2|TRBV5-1|NA|NA
CASSHRGSETGELFF
TGCGCCAGCAGCCACCGAGGGTCCGAAACCGGGGAGCTGTTTTTT
>TRBJ2-1|TRBV6-6|NA|NA
CASSYLGVPNEQFF
TGTGCCAGCAGTTACTTGGGGGTACCCAATGAGCAGTTCTTC
>TRBJ2-1|TRBV4-2|once|TRBD2
CASSRPPGRIAGVNEQFF
TGTGCCAGCAGCCGCCCGCCCGGGAGAATAGCGGGAGTCAATGAGCAGTTCTTC
>TRBJ2-7|TRBV7-9|NA|TRBD1
CASSPRIRDRTTGEQYF
TGTGCCAGCAGCCCACGAATCAGGGACAGAACGACTGGGGAGCAGTACTTC
>TRBJ1-2|TRBV19|NA|TRBD1
CASSPWRDRGNYGYTF
TGTGCCAGTAGTCCTTGGCGGGACAGGGGAAACTATGGCTACACCTTC
>TRBJ1-6|TRBV7-9|NA|NA
CASSLEGPTSPLHF
TGTGCCAGCAGCTTAGAGGGGCCGACTTCACCCCTCCACTTT
>TRBJ1-1|TRBV19|NA|NA
CASSHLTRQSLEAFF
TGTGCCAGTAGTCACCTGACTCGACAGAGCCTTGAAGCTTTCTTT
>TRBJ1-2|TRBV11-1|once|NA
CASSQQANYGYTF
TGTGCCAGCAGCCAACAAGCAAACTATGGCTACACCTTC
>TRBJ2-7|TRBV9|NA|NA
CASSGKQGSGALYEQYF
TGTGCCAGCAGCGGCAAACAGGGAAGTGGGGCGCTCTACGAGCAGTACTTC
>TRBJ2-7|TRBV18|NA|NA
CASSPGTSYEQYF
TGTGCCAGCTCACCGGGGACTTCCTACGAGCAGTACTTC
>TRBJ2-7|TRBV10-3|NA|TRBD2
CAIGLAGETEQYF
TGTGCCATCGGCCTGGCGGGAGAAACCGAGCAGTACTTC
>TRBJ2-3|TRBV4-3|NA|NA
CASSQGAPTDTQYF
TGCGCCAGCAGCCAAGGGGCACCCACAGATACGCAGTATTTT
>TRBJ1-1|TRBV6-6|NA|NA
CASRGENTEAFF
TGTGCCAGCAGGGGGGAGAACACTGAAGCTTTCTTT
>TRBJ2-7|TRBV7-6|NA|TRBD1
CASSLRDSYEQYF
TGTGCCAGCAGCTTAAGGGACAGCTACGAGCAGTACTTC
>TRBJ1-2|TRBV6-1|few|NA
CASSEFRGSYGYTF
TGTGCCAGCAGTGAGTTTCGGGGATCCTATGGCTACACCTTC
>TRBJ1-3|TRBV7-6|NA|NA
CASSLVESGGNTIYF
TGTGCCAGCAGCTTAGTGGAATCGGGCGGAAACACCATATATTTT
>TRBJ1-3|TRBV5-1|NA|NA
CASSLSSSGNTIYF
TGCGCCAGCAGCTTGAGTAGTTCTGGAAACACCATATATTTT